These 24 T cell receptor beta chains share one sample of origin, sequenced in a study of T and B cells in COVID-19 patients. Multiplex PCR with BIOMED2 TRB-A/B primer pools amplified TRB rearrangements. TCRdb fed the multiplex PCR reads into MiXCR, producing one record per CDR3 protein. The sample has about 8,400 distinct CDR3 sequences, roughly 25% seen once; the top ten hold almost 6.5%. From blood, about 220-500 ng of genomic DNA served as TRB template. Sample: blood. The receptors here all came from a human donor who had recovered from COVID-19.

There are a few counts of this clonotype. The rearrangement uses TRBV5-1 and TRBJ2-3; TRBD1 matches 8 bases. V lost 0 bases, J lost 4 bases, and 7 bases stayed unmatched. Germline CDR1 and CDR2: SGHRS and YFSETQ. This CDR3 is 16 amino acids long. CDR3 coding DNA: TGCGCCAGCAGCTTGGCGGCAGGGGGCGACCCAGATACGCAGTATTTT. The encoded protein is CASSLAAGGDPDTQYF.

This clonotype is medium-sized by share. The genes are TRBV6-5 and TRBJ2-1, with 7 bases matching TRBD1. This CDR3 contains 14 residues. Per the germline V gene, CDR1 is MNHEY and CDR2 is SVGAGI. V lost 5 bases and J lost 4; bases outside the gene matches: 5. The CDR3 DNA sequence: TGTGCCAGCAGTGCCCAGGGACAGTACAATGAGCAGTTCTTC. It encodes CASSAQGQYNEQFF.

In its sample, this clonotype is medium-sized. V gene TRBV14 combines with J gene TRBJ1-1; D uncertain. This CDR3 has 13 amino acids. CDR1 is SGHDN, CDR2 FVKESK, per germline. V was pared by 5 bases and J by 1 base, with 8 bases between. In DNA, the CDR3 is TGTGCCAGCAGCTATGGGCCGAACACTGAAGCTTTCTTT. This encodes CASSYGPNTEAFF.

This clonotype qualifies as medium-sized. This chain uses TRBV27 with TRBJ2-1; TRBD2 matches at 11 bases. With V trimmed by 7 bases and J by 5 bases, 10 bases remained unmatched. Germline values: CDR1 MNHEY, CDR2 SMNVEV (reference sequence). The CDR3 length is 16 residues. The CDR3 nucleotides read TGTGCCAGCACTGTAGCGGGGGGGCTGATAGACAATGAGCAGTTCTTC. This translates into CASTVAGGLIDNEQFF.

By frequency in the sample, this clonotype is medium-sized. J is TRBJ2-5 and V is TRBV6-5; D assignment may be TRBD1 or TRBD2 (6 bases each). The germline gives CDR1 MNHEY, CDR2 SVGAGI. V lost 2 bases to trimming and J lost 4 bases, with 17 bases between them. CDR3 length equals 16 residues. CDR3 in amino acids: CASSYRGTPRGETQYF. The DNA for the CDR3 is TGTGCCAGCAGTTACCGCGGGACCCCCAGGGGAGAGACCCAGTACTTC.

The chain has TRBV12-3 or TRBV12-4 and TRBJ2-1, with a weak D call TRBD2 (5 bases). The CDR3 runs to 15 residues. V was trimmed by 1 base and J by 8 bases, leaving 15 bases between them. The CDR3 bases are TGTGCCAGCAGTTTAGTCCAAATCGAGGGTGATGAGCAGTTCTTC. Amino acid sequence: CASSLVQIEGDEQFF.

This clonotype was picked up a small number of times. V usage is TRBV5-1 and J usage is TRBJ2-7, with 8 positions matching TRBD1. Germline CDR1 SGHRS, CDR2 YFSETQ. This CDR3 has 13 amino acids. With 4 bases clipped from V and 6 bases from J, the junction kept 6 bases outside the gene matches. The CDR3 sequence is CASSPIGQGEQYF. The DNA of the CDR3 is TGCGCCAGCAGCCCGATTGGACAGGGCGAGCAGTACTTC.

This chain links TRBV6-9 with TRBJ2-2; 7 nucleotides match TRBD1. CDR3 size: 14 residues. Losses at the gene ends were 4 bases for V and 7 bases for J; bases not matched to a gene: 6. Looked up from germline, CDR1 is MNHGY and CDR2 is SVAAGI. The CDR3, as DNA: TGTGCCAGCAGTTGGGTAGGGGGCGGCGGGGAGCTGTTTTTT. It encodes CASSWVGGGGELFF.

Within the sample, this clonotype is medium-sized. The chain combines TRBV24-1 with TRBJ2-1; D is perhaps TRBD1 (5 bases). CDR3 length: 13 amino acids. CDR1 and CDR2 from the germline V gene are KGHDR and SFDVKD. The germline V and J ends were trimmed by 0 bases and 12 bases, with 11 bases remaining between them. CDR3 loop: CATSDLLRVGQFF. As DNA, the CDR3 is TGTGCCACCAGTGATTTGCTCAGGGTAGGGCAGTTCTTC.

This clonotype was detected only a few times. The CDR3 coding sequence is TGTGCCAGCAGCCCTCGGGCTAGCGGGAGCAATGAGCAGTTCTTC. This codes for CASSPRASGSNEQFF. The V and J genes are TRBV7-2 and TRBJ2-1, with 10 positions matching TRBD2. This CDR3 contains 15 residues. V shed 5 bases, J shed 6 bases, and the junction held 7 bases outside the gene matches. CDR1 and CDR2 from the germline V gene are SGHTA and FQGNSA.

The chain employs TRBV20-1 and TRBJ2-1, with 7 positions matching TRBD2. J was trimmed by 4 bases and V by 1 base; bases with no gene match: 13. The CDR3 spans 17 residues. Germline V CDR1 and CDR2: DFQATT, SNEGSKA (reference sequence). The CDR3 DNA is TGCAGTGCTAGAGCCTACTCTGGGGGGGTTCATTACAATGAGCAGTTCTTC. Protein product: CSARAYSGGVHYNEQFF.

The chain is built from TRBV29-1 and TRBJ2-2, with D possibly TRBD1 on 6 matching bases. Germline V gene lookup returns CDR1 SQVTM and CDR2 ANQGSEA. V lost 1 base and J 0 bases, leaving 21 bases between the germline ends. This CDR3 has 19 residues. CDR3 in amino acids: CSVEAAVTGDITNTGELFF. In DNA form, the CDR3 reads TGCAGCGTTGAAGCCGCCGTGACAGGCGATATTACGAACACCGGGGAGCTGTTTTTT.

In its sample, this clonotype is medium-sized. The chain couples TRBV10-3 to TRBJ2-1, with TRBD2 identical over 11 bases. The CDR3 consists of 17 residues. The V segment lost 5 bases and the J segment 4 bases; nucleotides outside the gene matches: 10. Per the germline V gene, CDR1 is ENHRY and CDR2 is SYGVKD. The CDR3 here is CAISPGSGTSGYNEQFF. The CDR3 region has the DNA TGTGCCATCAGTCCCGGATCCGGGACTAGCGGTTACAATGAGCAGTTCTTC.

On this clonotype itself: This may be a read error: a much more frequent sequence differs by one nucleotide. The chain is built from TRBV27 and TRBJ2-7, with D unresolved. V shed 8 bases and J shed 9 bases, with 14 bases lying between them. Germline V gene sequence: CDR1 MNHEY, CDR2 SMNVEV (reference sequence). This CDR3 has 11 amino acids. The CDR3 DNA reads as TGTGCCAGCGTCCCCTTACTTGGGCAGTACTTC. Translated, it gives CASVPLLGQYF.

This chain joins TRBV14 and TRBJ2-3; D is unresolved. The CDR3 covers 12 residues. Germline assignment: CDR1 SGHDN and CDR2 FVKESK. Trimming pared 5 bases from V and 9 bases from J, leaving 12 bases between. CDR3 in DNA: TGTGCCAGCAGCAACATAGGTCAGACGCAGTATTTT. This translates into CASSNIGQTQYF.

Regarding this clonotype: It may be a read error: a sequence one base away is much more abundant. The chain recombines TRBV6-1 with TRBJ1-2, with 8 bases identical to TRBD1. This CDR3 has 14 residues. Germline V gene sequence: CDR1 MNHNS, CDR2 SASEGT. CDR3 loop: CPSSPQGQVYGYTF. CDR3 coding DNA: TGTCCCAGCAGTCCTCAGGGACAGGTCTATGGCTACACCTTC.

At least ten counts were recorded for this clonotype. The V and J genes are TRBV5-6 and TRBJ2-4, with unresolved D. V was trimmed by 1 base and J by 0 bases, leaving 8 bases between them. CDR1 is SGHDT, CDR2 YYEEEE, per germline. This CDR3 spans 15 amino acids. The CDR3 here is CASSLKLLAKNIQYF. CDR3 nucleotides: TGTGCCAGCAGCTTGAAGTTATTAGCCAAAAACATTCAGTACTTC.

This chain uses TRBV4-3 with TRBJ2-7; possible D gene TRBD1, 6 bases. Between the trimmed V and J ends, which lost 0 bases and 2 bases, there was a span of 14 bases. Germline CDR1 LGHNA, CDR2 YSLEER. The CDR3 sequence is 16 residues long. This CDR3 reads CASSQDIADRPYEQYF. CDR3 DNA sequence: TGCGCCAGCAGCCAAGATATCGCGGACAGACCCTACGAGCAGTACTTC.

CDR3 amino acids: CASSQESSGNTIYF. The CDR3 coding sequence is TGCGCCAGCAGCCAAGAGAGCTCTGGAAACACCATATATTTT. The chain links TRBV4-3 to TRBJ1-3; unclear D gene. Trimming took 0 bases from V and 0 from J, leaving 3 bases between them. This CDR3 spans 14 amino acids. Germline lookup yields CDR1 LGHNA and CDR2 YSLEER.

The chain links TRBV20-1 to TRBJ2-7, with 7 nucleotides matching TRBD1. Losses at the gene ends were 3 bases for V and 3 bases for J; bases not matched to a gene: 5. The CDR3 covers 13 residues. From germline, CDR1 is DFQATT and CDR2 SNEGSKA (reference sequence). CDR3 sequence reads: CSASRGSDYEQYF. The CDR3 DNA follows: TGCAGTGCTAGCAGGGGGTCGGACTACGAGCAGTACTTC.

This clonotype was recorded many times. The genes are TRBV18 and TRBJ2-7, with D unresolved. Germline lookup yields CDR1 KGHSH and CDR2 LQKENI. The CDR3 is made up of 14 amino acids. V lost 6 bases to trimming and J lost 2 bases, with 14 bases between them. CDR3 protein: CASSFPGLTYEQYF. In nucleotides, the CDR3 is TGTGCCAGCTCGTTTCCGGGCCTCACCTACGAGCAGTACTTC. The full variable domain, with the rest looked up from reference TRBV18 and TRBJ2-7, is NAGVMQNPRHLVRRRGQEARLRCSPMKGHSHVYWYRQLPEEGLKFMVYLQKENIIDESGMPKERFSAEFPKEGPSILRIQQVVRGDSAAYFCASSFPGLTYEQYFGPGTRLTVT.

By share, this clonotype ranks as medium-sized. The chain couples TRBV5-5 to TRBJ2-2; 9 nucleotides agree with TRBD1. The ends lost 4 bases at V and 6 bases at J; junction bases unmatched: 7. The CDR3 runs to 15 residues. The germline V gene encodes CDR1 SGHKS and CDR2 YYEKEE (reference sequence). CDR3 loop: CASSTTGGIPGELFF. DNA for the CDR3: TGTGCCAGCAGCACGACAGGGGGAATCCCCGGGGAGCTGTTTTTT.

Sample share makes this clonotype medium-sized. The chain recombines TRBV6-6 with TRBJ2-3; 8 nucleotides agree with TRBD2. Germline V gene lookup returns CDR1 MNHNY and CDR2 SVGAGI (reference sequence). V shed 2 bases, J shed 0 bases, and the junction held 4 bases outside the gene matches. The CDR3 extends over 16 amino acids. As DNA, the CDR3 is TGTGCCAGCAGTTACCTAATAGCGGGGAGCACAGATACGCAGTATTTT. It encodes CASSYLIAGSTDTQYF.

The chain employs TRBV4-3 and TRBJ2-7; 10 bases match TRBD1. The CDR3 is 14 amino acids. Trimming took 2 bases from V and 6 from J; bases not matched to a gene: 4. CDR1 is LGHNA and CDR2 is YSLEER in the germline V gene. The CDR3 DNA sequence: TGCGCCAGCAGCCAACCAGACAGGGGGCCCGAGCAGTACTTC. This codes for CASSQPDRGPEQYF.